The rows below give T cell receptor beta chains drawn from one sample of a study of T cells in Graves' hyperthyroidism and ophthalmopathy. TCRdb re-called the multiplex PCR reads with MiXCR, one entry per CDR3 protein. There are around 580,000 distinct CDR3 sequences in the sample; 16% occur only once, and around 18% lies in the top ten. Sequenced input: blood. The receptor source for this set is a young woman with Graves' hyperthyroidism. CDR3s include the opening cysteine and the closing phenylalanine or tryptophan. The D gene is left open where the match is weak. The size entry is marked missing in some rows and otherwise reads once, few, many or a size class.

J gene: TRBJ2-1; clone size: -; D gene: -; V gene: TRBV12-3/TRBV12-4; CDR3 protein: CASSPPPKNEQFF; CDR3 DNA: TGTGCCAGCAGCCCCCCGCCAAAAAATGAGCAGTTCTTC
J gene: TRBJ1-1; clone size: many; D gene: -; V gene: TRBV24-1; CDR3 protein: CATSDHRRSEAFF; CDR3 DNA: TGTGCCACCAGTGACCACAGGCGAAGTGAAGCTTTCTTT
J gene: TRBJ1-1; clone size: few; D gene: TRBD1; V gene: TRBV10-3; CDR3 protein: CAISAGQDGTEAFF; CDR3 DNA: TGTGCCATCAGTGCTGGACAGGACGGAACTGAAGCTTTCTTT
J gene: TRBJ1-6; clone size: -; D gene: -; V gene: TRBV7-9; CDR3 protein: CASSLVNRLSSPLHF; CDR3 DNA: TGTGCCAGCAGCCTTGTAAACCGTCTTAGTTCACCCCTCCACTTT
J gene: TRBJ1-1; clone size: many; D gene: -; V gene: TRBV7-3; CDR3 protein: CASSPGGSGNTEAFF; CDR3 DNA: TGTGCCAGCAGTCCCGGCGGGTCGGGGAACACTGAAGCTTTCTTT
J gene: TRBJ2-5; clone size: -; D gene: TRBD1; V gene: TRBV20-1; CDR3 protein: CSARSDRGETQYF; CDR3 DNA: TGCAGTGCTAGATCCGACAGGGGGGAGACCCAGTACTTC
J gene: TRBJ2-5; clone size: -; D gene: TRBD2; V gene: TRBV9; CDR3 protein: CASSGLAGQGLETQYF; CDR3 DNA: TGTGCCAGCAGCGGTTTAGCGGGCCAAGGGTTAGAGACCCAGTACTTC
J gene: TRBJ2-3; clone size: -; D gene: TRBD1; V gene: TRBV19; CDR3 protein: CASSPYRGTGLTDTQYF; CDR3 DNA: TGTGCCAGTAGTCCATACAGGGGGACGGGACTCACAGATACGCAGTATTTT
J gene: TRBJ2-4; clone size: many; D gene: TRBD2; V gene: TRBV7-8; CDR3 protein: CASSREAGGPWNIQYF; CDR3 DNA: TGTGCCAGCAGCCGAGAAGCGGGAGGGCCGTGGAACATTCAGTACTTC
J gene: TRBJ2-3; clone size: many; D gene: TRBD2; V gene: TRBV2; CDR3 protein: CASRVGLAQRTDTQYF; CDR3 DNA: TGTGCCAGCAGAGTCGGACTAGCGCAAAGAACAGATACGCAGTATTTT
J gene: TRBJ1-6; clone size: few; D gene: TRBD1; V gene: TRBV7-2; CDR3 protein: CASSLTGQGVIRISPLHF; CDR3 DNA: TGTGCCAGCAGCTTAACGGGGCAGGGGGTAATTCGTATTTCACCCCTCCACTTT
J gene: TRBJ2-2; clone size: few; D gene: TRBD2; V gene: TRBV7-9; CDR3 protein: CASSASGTSGRPGTGELFF; CDR3 DNA: TGTGCCAGCAGCGCCTCCGGGACTAGCGGGAGGCCGGGCACCGGGGAGCTGTTTTTT
J gene: TRBJ1-3; clone size: -; D gene: -; V gene: TRBV20-1; CDR3 protein: CSAKGDPLSGNTIYF; CDR3 DNA: TGCAGTGCTAAGGGGGACCCCCTCTCTGGAAACACCATATATTTT
J gene: TRBJ2-2; clone size: few; D gene: -; V gene: TRBV4-3; CDR3 protein: CASSQMTETGELFF; CDR3 DNA: TGCGCCAGCAGCCAAATGACAGAGACCGGGGAGCTGTTTTTT
J gene: TRBJ1-2; clone size: few; D gene: TRBD1; V gene: TRBV7-9; CDR3 protein: CASSSGTGEGYTF; CDR3 DNA: TGTGCCAGCAGCTCCGGGACAGGGGAGGGCTACACCTTC
J gene: TRBJ2-1; clone size: -; D gene: -; V gene: TRBV12-3/TRBV12-4; CDR3 protein: CASSKGLGWDEQFF; CDR3 DNA: TGTGCCAGCAGTAAGGGACTGGGTTGGGATGAGCAGTTCTTC
J gene: TRBJ2-5; clone size: few; D gene: -; V gene: TRBV20-1; CDR3 protein: CSANPPARFQETQYF; CDR3 DNA: TGCAGTGCTAACCCCCCCGCTAGATTCCAAGAGACCCAGTACTTC
J gene: TRBJ2-1; clone size: few; D gene: TRBD2; V gene: TRBV6-1; CDR3 protein: CASSEQAGGYNEQFF; CDR3 DNA: TGTGCCAGCAGTGAACAAGCGGGAGGGTACAATGAGCAGTTCTTC
J gene: TRBJ1-6; clone size: many; D gene: -; V gene: TRBV2; CDR3 protein: CASSVREGNSPLHF; CDR3 DNA: TGTGCCAGCAGTGTGAGGGAGGGGAATTCACCCCTCCACTTT
J gene: TRBJ1-2; clone size: many; D gene: TRBD1; V gene: TRBV3-1; CDR3 protein: CASSQAWAGGDGYTF; CDR3 DNA: TGTGCCAGCAGCCAGGCGTGGGCAGGGGGCGATGGCTACACCTTC
J gene: TRBJ2-7; clone size: many; D gene: -; V gene: TRBV12-3/TRBV12-4; CDR3 protein: CASSPRRVYEQYF; CDR3 DNA: TGTGCCAGCAGTCCGAGGAGGGTCTACGAGCAGTACTTC
J gene: TRBJ2-2; clone size: few; D gene: -; V gene: TRBV27; CDR3 protein: CASSLIAAGGTGELFF; CDR3 DNA: TGTGCCAGCAGTTTAATAGCGGCAGGAGGGACCGGGGAGCTGTTTTTT
J gene: TRBJ2-1; clone size: -; D gene: -; V gene: TRBV10-2; CDR3 protein: CASSDPGVGYNEQFF; CDR3 DNA: TGCGCCAGCAGTGACCCCGGTGTTGGATACAATGAGCAGTTCTTC
J gene: TRBJ2-1; clone size: -; D gene: -; V gene: TRBV11-1; CDR3 protein: CASSLVFRDFYNDQFF; CDR3 DNA: TGTGCCAGCAGCTTAGTCTTTCGGGACTTCTACAATGATCAGTTCTTC
J gene: TRBJ1-1; clone size: -; D gene: TRBD1; V gene: TRBV18; CDR3 protein: CASSPGTGGVNTEAFF; CDR3 DNA: TGTGCCAGCTCACCGGGGACAGGGGGCGTAAACACTGAAGCTTTCTTT
J gene: TRBJ1-5; clone size: many; D gene: -; V gene: TRBV2; CDR3 protein: CASSDQGGNQPQHF; CDR3 DNA: TGTGCCAGCAGTGACCAAGGGGGCAATCAGCCCCAGCATTTT
J gene: TRBJ2-5; clone size: many; D gene: TRBD2; V gene: TRBV14; CDR3 protein: CASSQDGGRETQYF; CDR3 DNA: TGTGCCAGCAGCCAAGACGGCGGGAGAGAGACCCAGTACTTC
J gene: TRBJ1-2; clone size: many; D gene: -; V gene: TRBV13; CDR3 protein: CASSLQGVRDGYTF; CDR3 DNA: TGTGCCAGCAGTCTACAGGGAGTACGGGATGGCTACACCTTC
J gene: TRBJ1-4; clone size: -; D gene: TRBD1; V gene: TRBV5-1; CDR3 protein: CASSPPTGKNEKLFF; CDR3 DNA: TGCGCCAGCAGCCCACCGACAGGGAAAAATGAAAAACTGTTTTTT
J gene: TRBJ2-7; clone size: many; D gene: TRBD1; V gene: TRBV5-5; CDR3 protein: CASSFSWTGYEQYF; CDR3 DNA: TGTGCCAGCAGCTTTTCATGGACAGGGTACGAGCAGTACTTC
J gene: TRBJ2-3; clone size: many; D gene: TRBD1; V gene: TRBV7-9; CDR3 protein: CASSEGQGWGTDTQYF; CDR3 DNA: TGTGCCAGCAGCGAAGGACAGGGCTGGGGGACAGATACGCAGTATTTT
J gene: TRBJ1-2; clone size: -; D gene: -; V gene: TRBV11-3; CDR3 protein: CASSLQGPSYGYTF; CDR3 DNA: TGTGCCAGCAGCTTACAGGGCCCCAGCTATGGCTACACCTTC
J gene: TRBJ2-7; clone size: few; D gene: -; V gene: TRBV7-9; CDR3 protein: CASSARDTIQYEQYF; CDR3 DNA: TGTGCCAGCAGCGCCCGGGACACAATACAATACGAGCAGTACTTC
J gene: TRBJ2-1; clone size: few; D gene: TRBD1; V gene: TRBV6-6; CDR3 protein: CASSYSDRGLVNEQFF; CDR3 DNA: TGTGCCAGCAGTTACTCAGACAGGGGTTTGGTCAATGAGCAGTTCTTC